This T cell receptor (beta chain) was identified during a study of T-cell memory formation after mild COVID-19. Study-level information: Clusters were largely donor specific. General study points: Second-wave clones with a day 37 peak had unconfirmed SARS-CoV-2 specificity. CD8+ contracting clones occupied EMRA, while CD4+ ones occupied mainly CM and EM.

This clonotype was recorded a few times. The antigen is unknown. TCRdb re-analysed the 5' RACE reads in MiXCR, keeping a single row per CDR3 protein. Of around 390,000 distinct CDR3 sequences listed, approximately 15% were seen once; the top ten hold 20% to 25%. The receptor comes from a man in his late teens or twenties who had mild COVID-19 (a few samples of this study predate the infection). Cell type and time point are not known. Specimen: PBMCs or a T cell subset sorted from them (not recorded which).

CDR3 bases: TGTGCCAGCAGTGAGGGGACTAGCGGCAATGAGCAGTTCTTC. Amino acid sequence: CASSEGTSGNEQFF. This chain uses TRBV2 with TRBJ2-1; 11 nucleotides line up with TRBD2. Germline V gene sequence: CDR1 SNHLY, CDR2 FYNNEI. V was clipped by 3 bases and J by 6 bases; unmatched bases: 1. The CDR3 sequence is 14 residues long. The full variable domain, rest sourced from reference TRBV2 and TRBJ2-1, is EPEVTQTPSHQVTQMGQEVILRCVPISNHLYFYWYRQILGQKVEFLVSFYNNEISEKSEIFDDQFSVERPDGSNFTLKIRSTKLEDSAMYFCASSEGTSGNEQFFGPGTRLTVL.